This T cell receptor beta chain was retrieved from a study of cytomegalovirus exposure and HLA in healthy donors. Germline CDR1 and CDR2: SGHTA and FQGTGA. V shed 3 bases and J 4 bases; nucleotides not matched to a gene: 4. CDR3 length: 14 residues. Use of 60 Vbeta and 13 Jbeta primers characterized the PCR. Using immunoSEQ multiplex PCR, the repertoire was profiled, and TCRdb retains in-frame clones only, with some absent. The data show over 85,000 clones, around 73% seen once. Unrecorded immune exposures were likely, despite nominal health at sampling. This clone was detected only a few times. The chain couples TRBV7-3 to TRBJ2-5; 8 bases agree with TRBD2. The receptor was derived from a female donor in good health and CMV-seronegative. The specimen sequenced was PBMCs. The CDR3 loop is CASSLWLAGETQYF. CDR3 DNA sequence: TGTGCCAGCAGCTTGTGGCTAGCGGGAGAGACCCAGTACTTC. Looking up the rest from reference TRBV7-3 and TRBJ2-5 gives the full variable domain: GAGVSQTPSNKVTEKGKYVELRCDPISGHTALYWYRQSLGQGPEFLIYFQGTGAADDSGLPNDRFFAVRPEGSVSTLKIQRTERGDSAVYLCASSLWLAGETQYFGPGTRLLVL.